Sequencing of this T cell receptor beta chain was carried out in a study of T cells after yellow fever vaccination. Study at large: Fractions containing few cells were prepared with SMART-Seq v4 Ultra Low Input. Points from the study as a whole: Sorted repertoires could include abundant contaminating clonotypes from bulk cells. Few clonotypes appeared in both CD4 and CD8 compartments.

UMIs were added to TCR cDNA along with a universal primer site when it was made by 5'RACE template switching. TCRdb re-called the 5' RACE reads with MiXCR, one entry per CDR3 protein. The sample holds roughly 500,000 distinct CDR3 sequences, approximately 21% seen once. This clonotype has just a few counts. Its antigen is undetermined. V lost 2 bases to trimming and J lost 2 bases; unmatched junction nucleotides: 5. CDR1 MNHEY and CDR2 SVGEGT come from the germline V gene. The CDR3 spans 15 residues. Source: PBMCs, taken 15 days after the yellow fever booster vaccination. The sequence came from a young man who received the YFV17D yellow fever vaccine. The chain uses TRBV6-2 or TRBV6-3 and TRBJ2-5, with 7 bases lining up with TRBD2. CDR3 loop: CASSYGGEWQETQYF. DNA of the CDR3: TGTGCCAGCAGTTACGGGGGGGAGTGGCAAGAGACCCAGTACTTC.